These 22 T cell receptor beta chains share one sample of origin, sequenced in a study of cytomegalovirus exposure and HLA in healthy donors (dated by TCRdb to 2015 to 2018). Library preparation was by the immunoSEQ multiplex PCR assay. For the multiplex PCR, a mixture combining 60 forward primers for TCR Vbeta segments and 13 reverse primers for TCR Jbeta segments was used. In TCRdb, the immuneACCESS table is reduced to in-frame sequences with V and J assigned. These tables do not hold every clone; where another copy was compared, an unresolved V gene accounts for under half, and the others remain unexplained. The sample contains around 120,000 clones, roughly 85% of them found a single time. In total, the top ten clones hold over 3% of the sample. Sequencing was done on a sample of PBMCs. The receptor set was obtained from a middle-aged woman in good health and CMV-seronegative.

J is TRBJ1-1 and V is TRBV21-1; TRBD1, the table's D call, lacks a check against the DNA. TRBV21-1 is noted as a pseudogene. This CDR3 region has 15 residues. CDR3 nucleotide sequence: TGTGCCAGGGACAGGTCTTCGAGGTTGGACACTGAAGCTTTCTTT. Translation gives CARDRSSRLDTEAFF.

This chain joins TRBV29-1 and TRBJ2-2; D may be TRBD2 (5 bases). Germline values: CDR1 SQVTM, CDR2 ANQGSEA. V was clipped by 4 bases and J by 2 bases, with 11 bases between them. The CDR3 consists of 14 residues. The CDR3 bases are TGCAGCGTTGGTATTAGCGCCAACACCGGGGAGCTGTTTTTT. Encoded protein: CSVGISANTGELFF.

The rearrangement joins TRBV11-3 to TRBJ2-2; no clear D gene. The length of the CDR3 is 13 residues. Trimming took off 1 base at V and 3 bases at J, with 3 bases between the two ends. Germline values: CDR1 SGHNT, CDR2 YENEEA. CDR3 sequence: CASSLGHTGELFF. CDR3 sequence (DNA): TGTGCCAGCAGCTTAGGGCACACCGGGGAGCTGTTTTTT.

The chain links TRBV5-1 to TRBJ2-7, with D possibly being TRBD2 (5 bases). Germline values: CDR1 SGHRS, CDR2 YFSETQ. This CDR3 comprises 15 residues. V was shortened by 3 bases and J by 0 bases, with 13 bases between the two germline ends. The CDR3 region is CASSSISGSSYEQYF. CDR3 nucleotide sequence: TGCGCCAGCAGCTCGATCAGTGGGAGCTCCTACGAGCAGTACTTC.

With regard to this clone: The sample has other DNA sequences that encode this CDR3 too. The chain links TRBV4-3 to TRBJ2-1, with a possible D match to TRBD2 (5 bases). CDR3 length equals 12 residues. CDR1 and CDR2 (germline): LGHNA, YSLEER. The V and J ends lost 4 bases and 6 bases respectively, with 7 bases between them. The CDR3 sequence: CASSPAGNEQFF. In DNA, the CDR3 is TGCGCCAGCAGCCCGGCGGGCAATGAGCAGTTCTTC.

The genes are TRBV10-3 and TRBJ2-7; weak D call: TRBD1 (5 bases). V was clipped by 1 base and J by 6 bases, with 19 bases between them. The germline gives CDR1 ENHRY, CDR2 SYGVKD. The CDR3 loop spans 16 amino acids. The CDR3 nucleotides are TGTGCCATCAGTGAGTTAAAAGGGGAACGGAGTCTCGAGCAGTACTTC. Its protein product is CAISELKGERSLEQYF.

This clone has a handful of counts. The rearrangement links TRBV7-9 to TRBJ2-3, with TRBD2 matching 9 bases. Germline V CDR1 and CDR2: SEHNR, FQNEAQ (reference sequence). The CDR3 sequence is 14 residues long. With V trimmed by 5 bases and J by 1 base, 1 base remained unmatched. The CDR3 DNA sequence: TGTGCCAGCAGCCGGACTAGCGGCACAGATACGCAGTATTTT. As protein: CASSRTSGTDTQYF.

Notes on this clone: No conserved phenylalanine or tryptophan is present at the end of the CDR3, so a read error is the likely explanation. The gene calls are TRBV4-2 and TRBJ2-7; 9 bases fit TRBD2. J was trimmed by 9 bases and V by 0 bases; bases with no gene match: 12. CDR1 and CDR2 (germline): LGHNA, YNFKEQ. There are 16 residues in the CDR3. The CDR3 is CASSQEVAGGPGVQYL. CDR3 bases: TGTGCCAGCAGCCAAGAAGTGGCGGGAGGGCCAGGGGTGCAGTACCTC.

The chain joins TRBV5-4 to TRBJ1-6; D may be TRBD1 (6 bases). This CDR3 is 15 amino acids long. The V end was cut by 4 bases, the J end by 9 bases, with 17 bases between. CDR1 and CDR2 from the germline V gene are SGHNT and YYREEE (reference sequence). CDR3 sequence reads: CASSLQQGYGSPLHF. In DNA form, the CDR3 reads TGTGCCAGCAGCCTTCAACAGGGTTATGGTTCACCCCTCCACTTT.

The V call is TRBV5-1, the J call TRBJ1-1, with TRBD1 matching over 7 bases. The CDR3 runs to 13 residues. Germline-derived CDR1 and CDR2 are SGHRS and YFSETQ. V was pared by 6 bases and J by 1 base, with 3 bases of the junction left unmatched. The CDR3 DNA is TGCGCCAGCACGGGACAGACGAACACTGAAGCTTTCTTT. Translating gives CASTGQTNTEAFF. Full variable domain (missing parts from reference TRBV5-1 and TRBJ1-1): KAGVTQTPRYLIKTRGQQVTLSCSPISGHRSVSWYQQTPGQGLQFLFEYFSETQRNKGNFPGRFSGRQFSNSRSEMNVSTLELGDSALYLCASTGQTNTEAFFGQGTRLTVV.

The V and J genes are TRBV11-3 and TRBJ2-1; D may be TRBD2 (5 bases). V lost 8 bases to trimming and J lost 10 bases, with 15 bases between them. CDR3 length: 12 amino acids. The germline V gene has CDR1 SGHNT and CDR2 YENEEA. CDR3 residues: CASGGLRGEQFF. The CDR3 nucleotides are TGTGCCAGCGGAGGTTTACGGGGAGAGCAGTTCTTC.

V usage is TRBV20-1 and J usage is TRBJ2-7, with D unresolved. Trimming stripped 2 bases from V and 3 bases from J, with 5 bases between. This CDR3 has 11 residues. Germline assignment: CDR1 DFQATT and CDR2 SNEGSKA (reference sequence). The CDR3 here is CSARPGYEQYF. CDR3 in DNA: TGCAGTGCTAGACCGGGCTACGAGCAGTACTTC.

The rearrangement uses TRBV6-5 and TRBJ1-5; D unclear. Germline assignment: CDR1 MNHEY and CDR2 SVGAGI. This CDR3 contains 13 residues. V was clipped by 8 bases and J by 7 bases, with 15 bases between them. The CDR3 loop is CASAATRAQPQHF. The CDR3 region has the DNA TGTGCCAGCGCGGCCACGAGGGCCCAGCCCCAGCATTTT.

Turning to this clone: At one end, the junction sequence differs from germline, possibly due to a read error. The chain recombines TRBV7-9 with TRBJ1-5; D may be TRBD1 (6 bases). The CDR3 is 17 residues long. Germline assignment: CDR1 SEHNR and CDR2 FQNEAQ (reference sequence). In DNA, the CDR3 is TGTTCCAGCAGCTTTACCTCGGGGGGCTGGGAAGATCAGCCCCAGCATTTT. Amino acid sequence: CSSSFTSGGWEDQPQHF.

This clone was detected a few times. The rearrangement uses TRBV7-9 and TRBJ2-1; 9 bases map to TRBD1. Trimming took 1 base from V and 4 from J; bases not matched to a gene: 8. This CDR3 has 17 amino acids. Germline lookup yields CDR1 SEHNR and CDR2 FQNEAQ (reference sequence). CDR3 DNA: TGTGCCAGCAGCTTAGGTGGGAGACAGGGGGGATACAATGAGCAGTTCTTC. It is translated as CASSLGGRQGGYNEQFF.

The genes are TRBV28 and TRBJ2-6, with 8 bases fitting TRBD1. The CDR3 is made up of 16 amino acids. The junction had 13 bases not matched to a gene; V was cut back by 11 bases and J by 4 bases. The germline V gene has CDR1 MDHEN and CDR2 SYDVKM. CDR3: CAGGQGGSEGANVLTF. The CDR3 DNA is TGTGCCGGCGGACAGGGCGGCTCGGAGGGGGCCAACGTCCTGACTTTC.

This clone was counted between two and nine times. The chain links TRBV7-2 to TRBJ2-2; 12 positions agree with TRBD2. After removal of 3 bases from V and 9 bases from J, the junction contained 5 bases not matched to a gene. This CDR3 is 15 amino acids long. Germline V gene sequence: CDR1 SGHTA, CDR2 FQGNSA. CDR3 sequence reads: CASSLDLAGGRELFF. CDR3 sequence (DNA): TGTGCCAGCAGCTTGGACCTAGCGGGAGGGAGGGAGCTGTTTTTT.

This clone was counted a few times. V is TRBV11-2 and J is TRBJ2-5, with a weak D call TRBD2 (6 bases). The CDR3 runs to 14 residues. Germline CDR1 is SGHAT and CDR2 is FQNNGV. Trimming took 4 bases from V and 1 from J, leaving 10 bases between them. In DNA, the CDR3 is TGTGCCAGCAGCTCTCATAGCGGCCAAGAGACCCAGTACTTC. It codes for CASSSHSGQETQYF.

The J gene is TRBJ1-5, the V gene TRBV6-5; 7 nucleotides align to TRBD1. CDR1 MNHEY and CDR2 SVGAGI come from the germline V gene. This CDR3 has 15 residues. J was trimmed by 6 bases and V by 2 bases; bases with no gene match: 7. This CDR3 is CASSYGQGESQPQHF. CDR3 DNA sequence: TGTGCCAGCAGTTACGGGCAGGGGGAATCTCAGCCCCAGCATTTT.

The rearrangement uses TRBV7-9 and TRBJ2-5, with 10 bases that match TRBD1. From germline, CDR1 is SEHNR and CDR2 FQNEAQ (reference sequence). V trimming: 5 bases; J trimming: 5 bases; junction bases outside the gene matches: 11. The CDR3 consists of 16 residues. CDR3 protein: CASSLMGQGIRETQYF. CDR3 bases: TGTGCCAGCAGCCTAATGGGACAGGGGATCAGGGAGACCCAGTACTTC. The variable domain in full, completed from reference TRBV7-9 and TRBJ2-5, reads DTGVSQNPRHKITKRGQNVTFRCDPISEHNRLYWYRQTLGQGPEFLTYFQNEAQLEKSRLLSDRFSAERPKGSFSTLEIQRTEQGDSAMYLCASSLMGQGIRETQYFGPGTRLLVL.

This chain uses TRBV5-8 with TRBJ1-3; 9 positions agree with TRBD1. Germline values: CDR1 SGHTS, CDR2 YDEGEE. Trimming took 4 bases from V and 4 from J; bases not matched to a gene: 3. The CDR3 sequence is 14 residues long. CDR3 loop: CASSPDRGGNTIYF. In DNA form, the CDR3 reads TGTGCCAGCAGCCCGGACAGGGGAGGAAACACCATATATTTT.

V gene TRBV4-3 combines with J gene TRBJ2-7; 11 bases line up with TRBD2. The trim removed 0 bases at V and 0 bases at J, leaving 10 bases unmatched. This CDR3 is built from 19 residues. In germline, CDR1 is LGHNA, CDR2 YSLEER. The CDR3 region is CASSQDIAASGGPSYEQYF. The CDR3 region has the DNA TGCGCCAGCAGCCAAGATATTGCGGCTAGCGGGGGGCCCTCCTACGAGCAGTACTTC.